This T cell receptor (beta chain) came from a study of somatic mutations in cytotoxic T cells in rheumatoid arthritis. Across the study: Patient blood (around 30 ml EDTA) was collected right after diagnosis, preceding any treatment.

In the case of this clone: Its antigen is unknown.

Assay: immunoSEQ multiplex PCR; the TCRdb copy retains only in-frame clones and omits some. The repertoire holds more than 12,000 clones, with 80% to 95% as singletons. Germline assignment: CDR1 MDHEN and CDR2 SYDVKM. This CDR3 has 14 residues. V trimming: 4 bases; J trimming: 4 bases; junction bases outside the gene matches: 2. General study points: For rheumatoid arthritis patients, the slight TRBV07 underrepresentation lacked multiple-comparison adjustment. With 65 patients examined, 7 or 8 had a largest CD8+ clone exceeding 20% of CD8+ cells. The identity of the antigens targeted by the expanded CD8+ clones remained unknown.

The V gene is TRBV28, the J gene TRBJ1-3, with 9 bases lining up with TRBD1. The sample was CD4+ T cells sorted from blood. This clonotype originated in a man between 65 and 85 years old with rheumatoid arthritis. CDR3 DNA sequence: TGTGCCAGCAGTTGGGACAGGGCGGGAAACACCATATATTTT. Translated: CASSWDRAGNTIYF.